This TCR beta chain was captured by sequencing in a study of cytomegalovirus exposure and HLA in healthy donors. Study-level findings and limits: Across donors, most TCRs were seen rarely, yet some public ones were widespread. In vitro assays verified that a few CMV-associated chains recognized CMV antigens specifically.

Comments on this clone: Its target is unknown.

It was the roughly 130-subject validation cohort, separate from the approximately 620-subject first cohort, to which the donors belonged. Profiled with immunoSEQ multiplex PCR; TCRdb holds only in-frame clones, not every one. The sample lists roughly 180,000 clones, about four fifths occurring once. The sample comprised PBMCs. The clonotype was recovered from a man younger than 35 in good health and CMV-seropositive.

For the CDR3, the DNA is TGTGCCAGCAGCTCCACTAGCGGGAGGCTCGGCAATGAGCAGTTCTTC. The encoded protein is CASSSTSGRLGNEQFF. This chain connects TRBV7-2 to TRBJ2-1, with TRBD2 matching over 12 bases. CDR3 length: 16 amino acids. J was trimmed by 6 bases and V by 4 bases; bases with no gene match: 7. The germline V gene encodes CDR1 SGHTA and CDR2 FQGNSA. The full variable domain, with the rest looked up from reference TRBV7-2 and TRBJ2-1, is GAGVSQSPSNKVTEKGKDVELRCDPISGHTALYWYRQSLGQGLEFLIYFQGNSAPDKSGLPSDRFSAERTGGSVSTLTIQRTQQEDSAVYLCASSSTSGRLGNEQFFGPGTRLTVL.